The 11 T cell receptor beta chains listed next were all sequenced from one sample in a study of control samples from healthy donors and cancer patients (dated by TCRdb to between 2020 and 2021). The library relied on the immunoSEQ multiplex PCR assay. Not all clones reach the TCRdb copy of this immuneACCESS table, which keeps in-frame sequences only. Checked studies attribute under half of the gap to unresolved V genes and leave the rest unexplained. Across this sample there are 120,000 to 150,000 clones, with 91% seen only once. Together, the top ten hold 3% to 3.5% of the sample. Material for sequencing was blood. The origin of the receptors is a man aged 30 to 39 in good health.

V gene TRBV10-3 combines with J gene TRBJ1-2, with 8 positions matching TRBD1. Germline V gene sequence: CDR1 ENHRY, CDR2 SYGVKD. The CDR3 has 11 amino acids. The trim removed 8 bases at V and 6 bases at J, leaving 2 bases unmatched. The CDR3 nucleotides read TGTGCCATCGGACAGGGAGATGGCTACACCTTC. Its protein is CAIGQGDGYTF.

DNA for the CDR3: TGTGCCAGCAGCTTAGGACAGCTTAAACCCTCGGGTTGGGAGCTGTTTTTT. This encodes CASSLGQLKPSGWELFF. The chain recombines TRBV11-2 with TRBJ2-2; D possibly corresponds to TRBD1 (5 bases). Germline-derived CDR1 and CDR2 are SGHAT and FQNNGV. The CDR3 contains 17 residues. The V end was cut by 1 base, the J end by 9 bases, with 21 bases between.

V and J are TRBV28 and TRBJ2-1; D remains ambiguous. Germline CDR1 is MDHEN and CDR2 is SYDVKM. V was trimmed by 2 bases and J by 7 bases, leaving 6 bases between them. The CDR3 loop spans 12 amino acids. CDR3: CASSLMSNEQFF. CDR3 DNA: TGTGCCAGCAGTTTAATGAGTAATGAGCAGTTCTTC.

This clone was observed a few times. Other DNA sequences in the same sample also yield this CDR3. CDR3 bases: TGTGCCATCAGTGAGTCTCTGGGGGGCAATCAGCCCCAGCATTTT. Its protein product is CAISESLGGNQPQHF. The chain links TRBV10-3 to TRBJ1-5; maybe TRBD1 (5 bases). The CDR3 covers 15 residues. Trimming stripped 0 bases from V and 2 bases from J, with 8 bases between. CDR1 ENHRY and CDR2 SYGVKD come from the germline V gene.

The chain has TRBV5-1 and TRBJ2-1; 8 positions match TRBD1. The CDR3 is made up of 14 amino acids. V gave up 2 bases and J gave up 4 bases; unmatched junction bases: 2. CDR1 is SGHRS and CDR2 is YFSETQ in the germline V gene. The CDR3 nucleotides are TGCGCCAGCAGCTTTAGGACAGGGTACAATGAGCAGTTCTTC. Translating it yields CASSFRTGYNEQFF.

The CDR3 region has the DNA TGTGCCAGCAGCCAAGCCGCGGGGACCTATCACACTGAAGCTTTCTTT. The encoded protein is CASSQAAGTYHTEAFF. The chain combines TRBV4-2 with TRBJ1-1; D is perhaps TRBD1 (5 bases). The CDR3 extends over 16 amino acids. Per the germline V gene, CDR1 is LGHNA and CDR2 is YNFKEQ. Trimming stripped 1 base from V and 3 bases from J, with 15 bases between.

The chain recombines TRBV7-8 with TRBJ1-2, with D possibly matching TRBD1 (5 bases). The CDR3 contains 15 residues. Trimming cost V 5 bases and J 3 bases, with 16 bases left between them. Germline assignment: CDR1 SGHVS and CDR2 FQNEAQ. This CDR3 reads CASSPRDFGDYGYTF. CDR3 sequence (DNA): TGTGCCAGCAGCCCACGGGACTTCGGCGACTATGGCTACACCTTC.

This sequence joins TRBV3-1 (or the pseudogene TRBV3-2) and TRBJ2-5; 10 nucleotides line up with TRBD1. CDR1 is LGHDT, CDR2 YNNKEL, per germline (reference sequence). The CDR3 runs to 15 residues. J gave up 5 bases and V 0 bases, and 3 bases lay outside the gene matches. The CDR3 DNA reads TGTGCCAGCAGCCAAGATCGGACAGGGGGGGAGACCCAGTACTTC. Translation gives CASSQDRTGGETQYF.

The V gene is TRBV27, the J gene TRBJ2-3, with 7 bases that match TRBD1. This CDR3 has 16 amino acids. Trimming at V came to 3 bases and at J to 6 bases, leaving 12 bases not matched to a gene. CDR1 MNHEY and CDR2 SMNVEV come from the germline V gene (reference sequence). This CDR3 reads CASSFLQGSLADTQYF. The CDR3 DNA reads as TGTGCCAGCAGTTTCTTACAGGGGTCCTTGGCGGATACGCAGTATTTT.

The DNA for the CDR3 is TGTGCCAGCAGTTTCCGGGGGCGGGGCCGCGGCGAGCAGTACTTC. It is translated as CASSFRGRGRGEQYF. V is TRBV28 and J is TRBJ2-7; D is tentatively TRBD1 or TRBD2 (6 bases each). The germline V gene has CDR1 MDHEN and CDR2 SYDVKM. The CDR3 runs to 15 residues. The V end lost 3 bases, the J end lost 6 bases, and 18 bases lay between the germline ends.

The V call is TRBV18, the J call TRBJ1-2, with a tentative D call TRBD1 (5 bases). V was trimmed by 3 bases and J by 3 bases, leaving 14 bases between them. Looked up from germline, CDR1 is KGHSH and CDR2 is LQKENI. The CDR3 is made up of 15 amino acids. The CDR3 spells CASSPRLDTDYGYTF. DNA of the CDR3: TGTGCCAGCTCACCCCGGCTGGACACAGACTATGGCTACACCTTC. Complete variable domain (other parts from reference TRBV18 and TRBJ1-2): NAGVMQNPRHLVRRRGQEARLRCSPMKGHSHVYWYRQLPEEGLKFMVYLQKENIIDESGMPKERFSAEFPKEGPSILRIQQVVRGDSAAYFCASSPRLDTDYGYTFGSGTRLTVV.